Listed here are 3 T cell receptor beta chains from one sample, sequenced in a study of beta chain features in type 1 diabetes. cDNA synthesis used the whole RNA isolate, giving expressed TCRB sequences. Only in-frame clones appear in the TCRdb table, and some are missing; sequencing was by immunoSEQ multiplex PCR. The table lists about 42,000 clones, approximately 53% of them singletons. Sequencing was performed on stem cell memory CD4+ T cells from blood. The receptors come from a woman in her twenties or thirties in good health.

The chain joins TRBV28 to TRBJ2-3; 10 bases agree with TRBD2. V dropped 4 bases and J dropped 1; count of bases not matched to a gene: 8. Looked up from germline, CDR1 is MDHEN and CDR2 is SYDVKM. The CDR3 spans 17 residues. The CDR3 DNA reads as TGTGCCAGCAGTTCAGGAACCGGGACTAGCGGCACAGATACGCAGTATTTT. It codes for CASSSGTGTSGTDTQYF.

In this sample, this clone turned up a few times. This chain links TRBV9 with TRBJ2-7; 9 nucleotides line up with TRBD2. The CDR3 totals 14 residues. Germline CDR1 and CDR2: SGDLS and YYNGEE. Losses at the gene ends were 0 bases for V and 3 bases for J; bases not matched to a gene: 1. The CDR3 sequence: CASSVGLADYEQYF. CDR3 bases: TGTGCCAGCAGCGTAGGACTAGCGGACTACGAGCAGTACTTC.

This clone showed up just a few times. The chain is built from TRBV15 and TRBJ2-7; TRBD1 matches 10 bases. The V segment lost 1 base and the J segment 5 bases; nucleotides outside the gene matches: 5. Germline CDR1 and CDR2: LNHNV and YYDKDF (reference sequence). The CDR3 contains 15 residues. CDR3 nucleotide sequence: TGTGCCACCAGCAGAGTGGGGACAGGGGTGGACGAGCAGTACTTC. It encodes CATSRVGTGVDEQYF.